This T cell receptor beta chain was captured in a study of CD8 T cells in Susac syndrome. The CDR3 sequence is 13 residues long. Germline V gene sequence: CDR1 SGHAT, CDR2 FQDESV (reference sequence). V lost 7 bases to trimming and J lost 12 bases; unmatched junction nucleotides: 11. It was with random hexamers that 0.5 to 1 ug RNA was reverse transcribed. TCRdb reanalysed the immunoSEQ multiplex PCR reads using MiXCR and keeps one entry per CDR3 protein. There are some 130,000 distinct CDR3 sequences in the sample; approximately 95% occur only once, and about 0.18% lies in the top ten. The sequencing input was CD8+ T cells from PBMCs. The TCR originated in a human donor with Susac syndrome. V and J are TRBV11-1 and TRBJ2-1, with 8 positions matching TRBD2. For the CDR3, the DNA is TGTGCCAGCACCAATCCCTCCGCGGGAGGGCAGTTCTTC. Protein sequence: CASTNPSAGGQFF.